This T cell receptor (beta chain) emerged from a study of OX40 agonist ivuxolimab in advanced cancers. Study in general: The dose of intravenous ivuxolimab that patients received every 2 weeks ranged from 0.01 to 10 mg/kg. Treatment received earlier with anti-PD-1, anti-PD-L1 or anti-CTLA-4 agents was allowed, and around 40% had some.

This clone showed up just once. Sequencing used immunoSEQ multiplex PCR; TCRdb keeps in-frame clones, though not all of them. The table records 60,000 to 65,000 clones, approximately 90% of them present only once. V was clipped by 3 bases and J by 0 bases; unmatched bases: 6. Germline V CDR1 and CDR2: LNHDA, SQIVND (reference sequence). This CDR3 has 16 residues. Autoimmune disease history or systemic immunosuppression was exclusionary. The source material was CD4+ or CD8+ T cells sorted from blood, sampled in a trial of the OX40 agonist ivuxolimab. This chain connects TRBV19 to TRBJ2-7, with 9 positions matching TRBD2. This clonotype was sampled from an adult with an advanced solid tumor such as melanoma, head and neck, liver or kidney cancer. CDR3 region: CASSITAGGFSYEQYF. The CDR3 nucleotides are TGTGCCAGTAGTATTACAGCGGGAGGCTTCTCCTACGAGCAGTACTTC.